A single T cell receptor (beta chain) is shown here with its context. Antigen specificity is unknown. Method: immunoSEQ multiplex PCR; TCRdb's copy keeps in-frame clones and lacks some. The sample contains roughly 25,000 clones, about 89% of which appear only once. CDR3 length: 16 amino acids. Germline V gives CDR1 SGHRS, CDR2 YFSETQ. V gave up 1 base and J gave up 5 bases; unmatched junction bases: 10. Participants were all of European descent. Depression in patients ranged from moderate to severe. The sample is drawn from a study of untreated major depressive disorder. Whole-study results and caveats: CD4+ T cells from depressed patients used TRBV05-01 (Vbeta 5.1) more often than controls.

The V gene is TRBV5-1, the J gene TRBJ2-3; TRBD2 matches at 7 bases. The sequence was collected from a woman in her twenties or thirties with major depressive disorder. Sequenced: CD4+ T cells from PBMCs. This CDR3 is CASSLNPSGPVDTQYF. The CDR3, as DNA: TGCGCCAGCAGCTTGAACCCTAGCGGCCCAGTAGATACGCAGTATTTT.